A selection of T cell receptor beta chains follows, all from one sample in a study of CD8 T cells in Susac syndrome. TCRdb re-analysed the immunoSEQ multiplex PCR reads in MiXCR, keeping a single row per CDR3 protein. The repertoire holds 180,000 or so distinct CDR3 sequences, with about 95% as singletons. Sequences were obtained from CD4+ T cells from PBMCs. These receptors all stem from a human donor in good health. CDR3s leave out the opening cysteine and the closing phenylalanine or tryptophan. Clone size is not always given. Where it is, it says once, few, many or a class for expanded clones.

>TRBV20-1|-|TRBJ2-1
SARPGLAAYNEQF
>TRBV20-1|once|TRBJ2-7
SARDPISYEQY
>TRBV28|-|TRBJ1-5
ASSPPLGTDQPQH
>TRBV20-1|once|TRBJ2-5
SAGYTGLETQY
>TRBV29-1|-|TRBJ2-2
SAGQGPGELF
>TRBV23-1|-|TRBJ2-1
ASSQSNRVCEQF
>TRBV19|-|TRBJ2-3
ASSVTGGTDTQY
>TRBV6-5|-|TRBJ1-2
ASSYSNQGGHGYT
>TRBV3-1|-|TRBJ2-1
ASSRGLAGAYNEQF
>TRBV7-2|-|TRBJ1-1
ASSLALSRVTGRAF
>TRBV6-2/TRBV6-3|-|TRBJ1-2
ASSYRQPNYGYT
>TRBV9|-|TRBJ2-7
ASSVGVGTVPYEQY
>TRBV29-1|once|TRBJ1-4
SVVQNGGEKLF
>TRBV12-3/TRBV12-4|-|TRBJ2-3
ASSFRRQDTQY
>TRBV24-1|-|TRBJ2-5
ATSGTGGMETQY
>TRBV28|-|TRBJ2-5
ASGSGRDRETQY
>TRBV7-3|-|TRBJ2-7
ASSGTSDYEQY
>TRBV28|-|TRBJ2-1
ASTPGTYNEQF
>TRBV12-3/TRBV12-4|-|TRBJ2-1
ASRPGQGKDEQF
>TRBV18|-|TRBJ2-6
ASSPGTGVSGANVLT
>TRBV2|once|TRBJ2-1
ASRFGAYNEQF
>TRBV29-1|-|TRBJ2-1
SVAKFPGNEQF
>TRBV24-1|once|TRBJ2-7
ATSDNRDSYEQY
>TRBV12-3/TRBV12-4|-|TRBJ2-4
ASSMTSGTLQY
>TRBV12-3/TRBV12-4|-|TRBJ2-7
ASSLKRVYEQY
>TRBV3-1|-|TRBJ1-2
ASSQGGVYGYT
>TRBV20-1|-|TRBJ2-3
SAQGSTDTQY
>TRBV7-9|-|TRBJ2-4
ASATPTGGDIQY
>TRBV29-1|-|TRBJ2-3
SVPPGGGWDTQY
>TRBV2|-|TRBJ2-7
ASRSLRGKAYEQY
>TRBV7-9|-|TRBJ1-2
ASSPDQRGYT
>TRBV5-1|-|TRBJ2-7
ASSYRQGTYEQY